This TCR beta chain was obtained from a study of T-cell memory formation after mild COVID-19 (dated by TCRdb to the early 2020s). Regarding the complete study: TCR sequence clusters from the two donors were largely donor specific. Two young, previously healthy adult volunteers, one female and one male, were included in the cohort. In two donors, T-cell clones that expanded and contracted after mild COVID-19 were tracked by sequencing TCRalpha and TCRbeta repertoires over time.

Sequencing instrument: Illumina NovaSeq 6000. Using 5'RACE with constant-segment primers, TCRalpha and TCRbeta cDNA libraries were constructed, with sample barcodes and unique molecular identifiers added in the process. Trizol reagent was used to extract RNA from every sample. Amplification of the libraries took two PCR steps, and the second step added a second sample barcode plus Illumina TruSeq adapters. Libraries were sequenced on an Illumina NovaSeq with 2 x 150 bp paired-end reads. Per the authors' processing: The reads were demultiplexed and collapsed into UMI-guided consensus sequences using migec v1.2.7. With mixcr v2.1.11, UMI consensuses were aligned to TRA and TRB V and J templates and assembled into clonotypes. A clonotype was counted as expanded or contracted only if both edgeR and NoisET called the change significant, with noise models trained on biological replicates. For edgeR calls, the thresholds were a false discovery rate-adjusted p below 0.01 and a log2 fold-change of 1. PCA with hierarchical clustering of max-normalized trajectories of the 1000 most abundant clonotypes was used as exploratory dynamics analysis. Separately sequenced CD4+ and CD8+ repertoires were used to assign the CD4 or CD8 phenotype of responding clones. TCRdb cleaned the public reads at Q25 with fastp, built clones with MiXCR and kept in-frame beta chains. Rows are unified per CDR3 protein, each entry keeping the most common DNA and genes. The V and J calls shown here were made by TCRdb, not taken from the authors' results. The sample includes approximately 340,000 distinct CDR3 sequences, with 10% to 15% observed a single time. Of the sample, roughly a fifth falls within the top ten clones.

PBMCs were isolated by Ficoll-Paque density gradient centrifugation. This clonotype was seen repeatedly, ten times or more. Its binding antigen is unknown. Base qualities are not at hand, and no much larger clone is one base apart. The full study reports these points: Contracting CD4+ clones were found mainly in CM and EM memory subsets, while CD8+ clones were enriched in EMRA. The second-wave clones that peaked on day 37 were not confirmed to be SARS-CoV-2 specific. The study included only a couple of mild cases, and larger cohorts that include severe cases with pre-infection samples were judged to be necessary. Clones that contracted from day 15 to 85 showed balanced CD4/CD8 phenotypes, whereas a second wave of clones that expanded from day 15 to 37 leaned towards CD4+. The detection of some responding clones in pre-infection memory suggests that pre-existing cross-reactive memory T cells joined the SARS-CoV-2 response.

The sequencing sample was made of PBMCs or a T cell subset sorted from them (not recorded which). This receptor was identified in a young man who had mild COVID-19 (a few samples of this study predate the infection). The sample titles of this study are shuffled in the database, so cell type and time point are left out; the donor was told from shared clones.

Here the CDR3 is given as CASSLLSPSGNIQYF. The DNA sequence is as follows: TGTGCCAGCAGCTTACTCAGTCCCTCTGGGAACATTCAGTACTTC. The chain was built from TRBV11-2 and TRBJ2-4; there is no confident call for the D gene. Taken from the germline V gene, the CDR1 and CDR2 loops are SGHAT and FQNNGV. From cysteine to phenylalanine, the CDR3 is 15 amino acids long. Only the CDR3 region is kept as DNA, spanning 45 bases read in frame from base 1. V drops 2 bases and J drops 7 bases, leaving 15 bases in between.